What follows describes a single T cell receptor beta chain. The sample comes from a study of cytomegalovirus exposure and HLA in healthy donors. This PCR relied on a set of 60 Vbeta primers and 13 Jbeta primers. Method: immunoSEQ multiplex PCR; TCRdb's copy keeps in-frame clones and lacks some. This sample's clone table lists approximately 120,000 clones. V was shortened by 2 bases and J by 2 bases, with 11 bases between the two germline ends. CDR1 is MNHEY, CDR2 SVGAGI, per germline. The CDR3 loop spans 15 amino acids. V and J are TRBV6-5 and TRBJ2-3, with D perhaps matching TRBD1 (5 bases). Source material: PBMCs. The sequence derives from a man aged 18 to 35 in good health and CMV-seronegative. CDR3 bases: TGTGCCAGCAGTTACGGGGCGGTGAACACAGATACGCAGTATTTT. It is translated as CASSYGAVNTDTQYF.